This record looks at one T cell receptor beta chain sequence and its context. What antigen it recognizes has not been identified. The record has no base qualities; no much larger clone is one base away. The germline V gene yields SNHLY for CDR1 and FYNNEI for CDR2. Trimming removed 5 bases from V and 2 bases from J; the gene matches leave 6 bases unexplained. Spanning cysteine to phenylalanine, the CDR3 consists of 15 amino acids. Only the CDR3 DNA stays, 45 bases, in frame from base 1. The sample comes from a study of blood T cell repertoires in COVID-19 (TCRdb year 2020). A note on the overall study: Samples covering the acute and convalescent phases of COVID-19 were provided by collaborators in the United States, Italy and Spain. The prospective study material was composed of cDNA or gDNA derived from T cells, B-cell-depleted T cells, or PBMCs. Deeply sampled blood TCRbeta repertoires from subjects exposed to, actively infected with, or recovered from COVID-19 were included in the dataset. The repertoires were released in a freely available public database meant as a resource for research on the immune response to SARS-CoV-2. Samples came from the ongoing ImmuneRACE study (first 160 participants) plus 1,254 subjects from 6 global collaborators. Sample metadata almost always included a de-identified subject ID, COVID-19 status, age in years and sex. Where HLA class I and class II types were available, the types were taken from metadata supplied by the sample provider, not from assay-based typing. The full study reports these points: The quantity of clinical and demographic metadata differed by source and by participant and was supplied without curation.

Participants in the prospective study were aged roughly 18 to 100 years, lived in more than 20 United States geographic areas, and enrolled through a virtual design. In the prospective study, cohorts were assigned on the basis of participant-reported clinical history obtained from a screening survey and a study questionnaire. Recovered participants in ImmuneRACE Cohort 3 were defined by two consecutive negative NP/OP PCR tests, clearance by a healthcare professional, or resolution of symptoms. In the prospective study, mobile phlebotomists collected whole blood, serum and a nasopharyngeal or oropharyngeal swab from each participant. Over a roughly 2-month period, participants in the prospective study had the option of providing additional blood draws and questionnaires. Prospective study blood samples were shipped either frozen or at room temperature before DNA extraction. The immunoSEQ Assay, a bias-controlled multiplex PCR, was used to amplify TCRbeta CDR3 regions from genomic DNA. The published analysis was carried out like this. The number of nucleated cells in each sample was estimated from the amplification of reference gene primers within the assay. To quantify the absolute abundance of each unique TCRbeta CDR3 rearrangement, sequence reads were collapsed and filtered. For each sample, productive Simpson clonality was calculated as the square root of Simpson's diversity index across productive rearrangements. TCRdb stores this immuneACCESS table with in-frame sequences only. Part of the clones is absent; in the studies checked, under half of the shortfall reflects unresolved V genes, and no reason is known for the rest. V and J calls and clone size come straight from that table; D and trimming were deduced from the DNA. The sample table contains 490,000 or so clones; only one count was recorded for roughly nine tenths of them. Jointly, the top ten make up 6.5% to 8.5% of the sample.

Recombination joined TRBV2 with TRBJ1-5, and TRBD1 matches 7 of the central bases. Source material: PBMCs or T cells enriched from blood (not recorded which). This TCR was recovered from a woman aged 60-75 years who had recovered from COVID-19. The nucleotides read TGTGCCAGCAGTCGACAGGGAGATGGCAATCAGCCCCAGCATTTT. Its coded protein is CASSRQGDGNQPQHF.